The next 21 T cell receptor beta chains were all read from a single sample in a study of vaccination effects on CD4 cells after COVID-19. Profiled with immunoSEQ multiplex PCR; TCRdb holds only in-frame clones, not every one. The data show roughly 52,000 clones, under 75% seen once. These receptors have no known antigen. ViraFEST assay sequencing came after antigen-specific CD4+ T cells were expanded with viral peptide pools. Culturing for around eleven days preceded CD4+ T cell isolation. No vaccinee had earlier SARS-CoV-2 infection, and nucleocapsid antibodies were negative. The starting material was CD4+ T cells from PBMCs cultured with SARS-CoV-2 spike peptides, obtained before COVID-19 vaccination. These receptors originate from a human donor who received a COVID-19 vaccine.

The chain carries TRBV7-2 and TRBJ1-4; D may be TRBD1 (5 bases). Per germline, CDR1 SGHTA and CDR2 FQGNSA. V lost 5 bases to trimming and J lost 4 bases, with 11 bases between them. There are 14 residues in the CDR3. The CDR3 DNA sequence: TGTGCCAGCAGCCGCGGGGGAAGTAATGAAAAACTGTTTTTT. Its translation is CASSRGGSNEKLFF.

The chain recombines TRBV6-6 with TRBJ1-1; no firm D call. Germline CDR1 and CDR2: MNHNY and SVGAGI (reference sequence). This CDR3 contains 17 residues. V was clipped by 5 bases and J by 1 base, with 20 bases between them. CDR3 sequence: CASSQLLRTTGNTEAFF. In DNA, the CDR3 is TGTGCCAGCAGTCAGCTCCTACGGACGACGGGGAACACTGAAGCTTTCTTT.

The chain couples TRBV3-1 (or the pseudogene TRBV3-2) to TRBJ2-1; D may be TRBD2 (5 bases). Trimming stripped 4 bases from V and 1 base from J, with 14 bases between. Looked up from germline, CDR1 is LGHDT and CDR2 is YNNKEL (reference sequence). The CDR3 has 16 amino acids. DNA for the CDR3: TGTGCCAGCAGCCCTTCCCCCAGCGGTTCCTACAATGAGCAGTTCTTC. Translating it yields CASSPSPSGSYNEQFF.

This clone has only a few counts. The chain combines TRBV6-2 or TRBV6-3 with TRBJ1-1, with D unclear. V lost 0 bases and J 6 bases, leaving 5 bases between the germline ends. CDR1 is MNHEY and CDR2 is SVGEGT in the germline V gene. The CDR3 has 12 residues. CDR3: CASSYSGPEAFF. The CDR3 nucleotides read TGTGCCAGCAGTTACTCGGGCCCTGAAGCTTTCTTT.

Only a few counts were recorded for this clone. V gene TRBV5-6 combines with J gene TRBJ1-2; 7 nucleotides align to TRBD1. The germline V gene encodes CDR1 SGHDT and CDR2 YYEEEE. CDR3 length equals 13 residues. With 4 bases clipped from V and 8 bases from J, the junction kept 8 bases outside the gene matches. CDR3 coding DNA: TGTGCCAGCAGCCCAGACAGGGCCTACGGCTACACCTTC. Amino acids: CASSPDRAYGYTF.

CDR3: CASSVQGGSYKNIQYF. CDR3 bases: TGTGCCAGCAGTGTACAGGGCGGGAGTTACAAAAACATTCAGTACTTC. This chain connects TRBV6-1 to TRBJ2-4, with D perhaps matching TRBD2 (7 bases). Trimming pared 4 bases from V and 3 bases from J, leaving 16 bases between. The CDR3 has 16 amino acids. The V gene's germline CDR1 is MNHNS and CDR2 SASEGT.

The rearrangement uses TRBV14 and TRBJ1-3, with TRBD1 matching over 7 bases. J lost 0 bases, V lost 5 bases, and 7 bases had no gene match. This CDR3 spans 16 amino acids. Germline loops: CDR1 SGHDN, CDR2 FVKESK. The CDR3 sequence: CASSKGGSFSGNTIYF. Written as DNA, the CDR3 is TGTGCCAGCAGCAAAGGGGGCAGTTTCTCTGGAAACACCATATATTTT. Full variable domain (remainder filled in from reference TRBV14 and TRBJ1-3): EAGVTQFPSHSVIEKGQTVTLRCDPISGHDNLYWYRRVMGKEIKFLLHFVKESKQDESGMPNNRFLAERTGGTYSTLKVQPAELEDSGVYFCASSKGGSFSGNTIYFGEGSWLTVV.

The chain combines TRBV7-3 with TRBJ1-3; the D is unclear. Trimming cost V 2 bases and J 8 bases, with 10 bases left between them. The length of the CDR3 is 13 residues. Germline-derived CDR1 and CDR2 are SGHTA and FQGTGA. This chain's CDR3 is CASSLGSGDTIYF. DNA of the CDR3: TGTGCCAGCAGCTTAGGATCGGGTGACACCATATATTTT. The full variable domain, with the rest looked up from reference TRBV7-3 and TRBJ1-3, is GAGVSQTPSNKVTEKGKYVELRCDPISGHTALYWYRQSLGQGPEFLIYFQGTGAADDSGLPNDRFFAVRPEGSVSTLKIQRTERGDSAVYLCASSLGSGDTIYFGEGSWLTVV.

This rearrangement joins TRBV3-1 (or the pseudogene TRBV3-2) to TRBJ2-7, with D maybe TRBD2 (5 bases). V was shortened by 4 bases and J by 4 bases, with 14 bases between the two germline ends. Per germline, CDR1 LGHDT and CDR2 YNNKEL (reference sequence). This CDR3 is built from 14 residues. In DNA, the CDR3 is TGTGCCAGCAGCCCCCGGACTGAAGCATACGAGCAGTACTTC. The encoded protein is CASSPRTEAYEQYF.

The chain combines TRBV19 with TRBJ1-2; D gene ambiguous. CDR3 length: 15 residues. Germline V lookup: CDR1 LNHDA, CDR2 SQIVND (reference sequence). V was cut by 5 bases and J by 1 base, with 14 bases left in between. The CDR3 DNA is TGTGCCAGTAGTTCCGGGAGTCTCCTTAACTATGGCTACACCTTC. Amino acids: CASSSGSLLNYGYTF.

This clone has at least ten counts. CDR3 nucleotide sequence: TGTGCCAGCAGCCAACTCCGGGAGCTGTTTTTT. This gives the protein CASSQLRELFF. This sequence joins TRBV3-1 (or the pseudogene TRBV3-2) and TRBJ2-2; D gene unclear. The germline V gene has CDR1 LGHDT and CDR2 YNNKEL (reference sequence). The CDR3 extends over 11 amino acids. Trimming took off 2 bases at V and 9 bases at J, with 4 bases between the two ends.

The table lists this clone with a count of one. The chain employs TRBV4-1 and TRBJ2-2; D uncertain. The CDR3 contains 14 residues. V was pared by 3 bases and J by 4 bases, with 9 bases between. Germline CDR1 MGHRA, CDR2 YSYEKL. The CDR3 bases are TGCGCCAGCAGCCACACTGCTTCCACCGGGGAGCTGTTTTTT. It is translated as CASSHTASTGELFF.

In DNA, the CDR3 is TGCAGCGTTCGGGACAGGGACGAGCAGTACTTC. As protein: CSVRDRDEQYF. The chain has TRBV29-1 and TRBJ2-7; 9 positions match TRBD1. The V gene end was trimmed by 5 bases and the J gene end by 5 bases; junction bases not matched to a gene: 1. In germline, CDR1 is SQVTM, CDR2 ANQGSEA. The CDR3 runs to 11 residues.

CDR3 loop: CAIASSAGNEQFF. DNA for the CDR3: TGTGCCATCGCGTCATCGGCGGGCAATGAGCAGTTCTTC. This rearrangement joins TRBV3-1 (or the pseudogene TRBV3-2) to TRBJ2-1; D perhaps matches TRBD2 (5 bases). The ends were cut back, 10 bases at V and 6 bases at J, with 16 bases in the middle. This CDR3 contains 13 residues. CDR1 LGHDT and CDR2 YNNKEL come from the germline V gene (reference sequence).

This clone was seen more than once but under ten times. The chain combines TRBV5-1 with TRBJ1-6, with 8 nucleotides matching TRBD1. CDR3 length equals 14 residues. With V trimmed by 5 bases and J by 8 bases, 6 bases remained unmatched. In germline, CDR1 is SGHRS, CDR2 YFSETQ. CDR3 bases: TGCGCCAGCAGTCCCTCGACAGGGGATTCACCCCTCCACTTT. It translates to CASSPSTGDSPLHF.

This clone has just a few counts. The chain joins TRBV5-1 to TRBJ2-5; D remains unclear. V gave up 4 bases and J gave up 2 bases, with 12 bases separating them. The CDR3 has 14 residues. Germline V gene lookup returns CDR1 SGHRS and CDR2 YFSETQ. The CDR3 DNA reads as TGCGCCAGCAGCCCTCGGACCCTACAAGAGACCCAGTACTTC. The encoded protein is CASSPRTLQETQYF.

V and J are TRBV19 and TRBJ1-4; D might be TRBD1 (5 bases). Trimming removed 6 bases at V and 5 bases at J, with 10 bases between. The V gene's germline CDR1 is LNHDA and CDR2 SQIVND (reference sequence). The CDR3 spans 13 residues. This CDR3 is CASRDMDNEKLFF. As DNA, the CDR3 is TGTGCCAGTAGGGACATGGACAATGAAAAACTGTTTTTT.

This rearrangement joins TRBV6-1 to TRBJ2-5, with a weak D call TRBD2 (5 bases). Germline lookup yields CDR1 MNHNS and CDR2 SASEGT. The CDR3 runs 17 residues. V lost 0 bases and J lost 1, with 15 bases in between. DNA of the CDR3: TGTGCCAGCAGTGAAGCATATGTGGGAGCGGTCCAAGAGACCCAGTACTTC. Amino acid sequence: CASSEAYVGAVQETQYF.

The V and J genes are TRBV4-1 and TRBJ2-3; tentatively, D is TRBD1 or TRBD2 (5 bases each). The germline V gene encodes CDR1 MGHRA and CDR2 YSYEKL. The CDR3 length is 14 residues. Trimming shortened V by 1 base and J by 0 bases, and 5 bases separated the two germline ends. Here the CDR3 DNA reads TGCGCCAGCAGCCAAGGGGGGAGCACAGATACGCAGTATTTT. Amino acid sequence: CASSQGGSTDTQYF.

The chain links TRBV18 to TRBJ2-2, with 13 positions matching TRBD2. The germline V gene has CDR1 KGHSH and CDR2 LQKENI. Trimming removed 0 bases from V and 5 bases from J; junction bases left unmatched: 6. There are 18 residues in the CDR3. Written as DNA, the CDR3 is TGTGCCAGCTCACCACCTGGACTAGCGGGGGCGAGAACCGGGGAGCTGTTTTTT. This codes for CASSPPGLAGARTGELFF.

The chain couples TRBV7-2 to TRBJ2-3; maybe TRBD2 (7 bases). In germline, CDR1 is SGHTA, CDR2 FQGNSA. This CDR3 is 14 amino acids long. V dropped 5 bases and J dropped 2 bases, with 11 bases sitting between them. This CDR3 is CASSRGGDTDTQYF. CDR3 bases: TGTGCCAGCAGCAGGGGGGGAGACACAGATACGCAGTATTTT.